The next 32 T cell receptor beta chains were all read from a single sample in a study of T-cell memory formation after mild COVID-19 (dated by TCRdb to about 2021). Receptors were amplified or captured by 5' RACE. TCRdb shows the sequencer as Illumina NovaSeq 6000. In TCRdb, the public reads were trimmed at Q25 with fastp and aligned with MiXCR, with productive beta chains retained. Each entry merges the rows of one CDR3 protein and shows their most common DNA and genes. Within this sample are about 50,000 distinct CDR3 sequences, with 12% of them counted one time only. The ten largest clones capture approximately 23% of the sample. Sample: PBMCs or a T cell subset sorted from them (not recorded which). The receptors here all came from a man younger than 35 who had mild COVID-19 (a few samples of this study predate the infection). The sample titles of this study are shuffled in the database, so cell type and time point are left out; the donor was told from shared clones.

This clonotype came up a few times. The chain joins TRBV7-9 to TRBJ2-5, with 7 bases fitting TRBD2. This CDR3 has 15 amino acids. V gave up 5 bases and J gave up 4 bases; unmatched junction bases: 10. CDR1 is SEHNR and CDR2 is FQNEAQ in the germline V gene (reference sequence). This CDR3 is CASSQGRGGGETQYF. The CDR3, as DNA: TGTGCCAGCAGCCAAGGGAGGGGCGGGGGAGAGACCCAGTACTTC.

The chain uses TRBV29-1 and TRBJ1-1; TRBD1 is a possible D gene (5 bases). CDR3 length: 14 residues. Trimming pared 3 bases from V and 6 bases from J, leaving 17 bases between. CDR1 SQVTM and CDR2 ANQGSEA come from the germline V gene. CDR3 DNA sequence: TGCAGCGTTGATTTTCCAGGGAAGGTGGCTGAAGCTTTCTTT. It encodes CSVDFPGKVAEAFF.

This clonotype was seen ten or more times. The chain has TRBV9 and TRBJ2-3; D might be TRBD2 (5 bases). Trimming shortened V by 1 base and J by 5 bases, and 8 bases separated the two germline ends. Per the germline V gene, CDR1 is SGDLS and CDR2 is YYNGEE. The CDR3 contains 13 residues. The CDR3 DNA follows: TGTGCCAGCAGCGTACGGGGTCGAGATACGCAGTATTTT. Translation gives CASSVRGRDTQYF. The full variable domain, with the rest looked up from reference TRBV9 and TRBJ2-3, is DSGVTQTPKHLITATGQRVTLRCSPRSGDLSVYWYQQSLDQGLQFLIQYYNGEERAKGNILERFSAQQFPDLHSELNLSSLELGDSALYFCASSVRGRDTQYFGPGTRLTVL.

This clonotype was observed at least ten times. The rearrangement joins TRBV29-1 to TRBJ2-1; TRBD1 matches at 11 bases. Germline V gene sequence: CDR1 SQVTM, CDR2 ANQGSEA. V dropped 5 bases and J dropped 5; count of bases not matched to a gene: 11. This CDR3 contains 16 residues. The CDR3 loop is CSVLPGTGGNHNEQFF. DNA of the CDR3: TGCAGCGTTTTACCCGGGACAGGGGGGAATCACAATGAGCAGTTCTTC.

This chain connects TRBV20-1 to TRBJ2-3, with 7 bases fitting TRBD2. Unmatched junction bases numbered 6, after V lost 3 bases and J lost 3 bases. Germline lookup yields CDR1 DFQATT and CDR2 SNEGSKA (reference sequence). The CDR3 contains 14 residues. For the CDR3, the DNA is TGCAGTGCTAGTATACTAGCGTTGACAGATACGCAGTATTTT. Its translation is CSASILALTDTQYF.

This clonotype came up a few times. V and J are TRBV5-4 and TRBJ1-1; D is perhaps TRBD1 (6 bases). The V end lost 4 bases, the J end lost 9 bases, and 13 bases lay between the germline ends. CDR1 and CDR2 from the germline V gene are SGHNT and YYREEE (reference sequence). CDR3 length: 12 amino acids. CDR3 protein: CASSPGQNKAFF. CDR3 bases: TGTGCCAGCAGCCCTGGACAGAATAAAGCTTTCTTT. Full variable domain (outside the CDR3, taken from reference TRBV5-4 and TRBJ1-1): ETGVTQSPTHLIKTRGQQVTLRCSSQSGHNTVSWYQQALGQGPQFIFQYYREEENGRGNFPPRFSGLQFPNYSSELNVNALELDDSALYLCASSPGQNKAFFGQGTRLTVV.

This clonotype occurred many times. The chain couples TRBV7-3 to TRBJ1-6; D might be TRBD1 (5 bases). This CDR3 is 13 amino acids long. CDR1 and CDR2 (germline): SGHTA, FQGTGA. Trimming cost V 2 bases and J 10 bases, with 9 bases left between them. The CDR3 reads CASSLQGGSPLHF. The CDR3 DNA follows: TGTGCCAGCAGCTTACAGGGTGGGTCACCCCTCCACTTT.

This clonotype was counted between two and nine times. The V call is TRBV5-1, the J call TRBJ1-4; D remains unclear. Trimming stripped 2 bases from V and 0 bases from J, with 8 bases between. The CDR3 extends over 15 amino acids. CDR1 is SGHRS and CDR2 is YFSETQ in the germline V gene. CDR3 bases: TGCGCCAGCAGCTTACAGCCGGCAACTAATGAAAAACTGTTTTTT. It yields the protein CASSLQPATNEKLFF.

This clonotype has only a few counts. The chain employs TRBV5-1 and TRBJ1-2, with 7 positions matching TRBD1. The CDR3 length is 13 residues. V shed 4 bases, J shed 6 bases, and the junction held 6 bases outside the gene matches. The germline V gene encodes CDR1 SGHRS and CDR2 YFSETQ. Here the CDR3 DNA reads TGCGCCAGCAGCACAGGGGACCGGGATGGCTACACCTTC. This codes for CASSTGDRDGYTF.

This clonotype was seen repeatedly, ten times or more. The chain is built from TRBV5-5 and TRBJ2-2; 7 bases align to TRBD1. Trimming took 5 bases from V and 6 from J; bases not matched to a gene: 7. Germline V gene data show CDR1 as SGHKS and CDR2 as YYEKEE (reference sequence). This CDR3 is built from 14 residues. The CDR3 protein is CASRRTGSPGELFF. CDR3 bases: TGTGCCAGCAGAAGGACAGGTTCCCCCGGGGAGCTGTTTTTT.

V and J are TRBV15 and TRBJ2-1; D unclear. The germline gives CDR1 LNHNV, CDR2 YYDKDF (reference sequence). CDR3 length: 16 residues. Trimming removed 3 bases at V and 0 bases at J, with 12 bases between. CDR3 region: CATSRIRSSSYNEQFF. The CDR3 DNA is TGTGCCACCAGCAGGATACGTTCGAGCTCCTACAATGAGCAGTTCTTC.

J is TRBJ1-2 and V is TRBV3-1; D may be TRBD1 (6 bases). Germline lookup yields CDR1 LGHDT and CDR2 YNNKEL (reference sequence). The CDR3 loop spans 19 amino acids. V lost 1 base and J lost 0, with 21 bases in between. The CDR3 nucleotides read TGTGCCAGCAGCCAAGTCGTTGGATGGACAGATCCTTCTAACTATGGCTACACCTTC. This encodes CASSQVVGWTDPSNYGYTF.

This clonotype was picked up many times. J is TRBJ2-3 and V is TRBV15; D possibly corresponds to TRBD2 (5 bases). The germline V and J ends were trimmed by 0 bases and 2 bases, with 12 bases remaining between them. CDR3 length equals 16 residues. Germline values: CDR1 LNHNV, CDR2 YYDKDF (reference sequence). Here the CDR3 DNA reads TGTGCCACCAGCAGAGATGAAGGGAGAGTCACAGATACGCAGTATTTT. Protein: CATSRDEGRVTDTQYF.

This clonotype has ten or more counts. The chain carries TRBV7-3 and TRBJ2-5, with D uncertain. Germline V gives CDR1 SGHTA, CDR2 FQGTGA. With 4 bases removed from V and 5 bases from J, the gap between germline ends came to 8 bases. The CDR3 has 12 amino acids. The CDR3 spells CASSSDGETQYF. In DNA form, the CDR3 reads TGTGCCAGCAGCTCGGACGGGGAGACCCAGTACTTC.

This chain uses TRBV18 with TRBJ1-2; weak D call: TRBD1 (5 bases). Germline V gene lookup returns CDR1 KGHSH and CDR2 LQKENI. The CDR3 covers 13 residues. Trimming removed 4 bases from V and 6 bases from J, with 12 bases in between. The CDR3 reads CASSLSGMDGYTF. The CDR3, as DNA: TGTGCCAGCTCACTCTCAGGGATGGATGGCTACACCTTC.

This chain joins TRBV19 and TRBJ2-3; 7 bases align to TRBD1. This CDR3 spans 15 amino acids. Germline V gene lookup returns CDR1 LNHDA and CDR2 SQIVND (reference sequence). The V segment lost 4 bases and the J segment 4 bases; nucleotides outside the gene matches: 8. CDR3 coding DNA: TGTGCCAGTAGTACCGGGACAGCCCTTCCAGATACGCAGTATTTT. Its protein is CASSTGTALPDTQYF.

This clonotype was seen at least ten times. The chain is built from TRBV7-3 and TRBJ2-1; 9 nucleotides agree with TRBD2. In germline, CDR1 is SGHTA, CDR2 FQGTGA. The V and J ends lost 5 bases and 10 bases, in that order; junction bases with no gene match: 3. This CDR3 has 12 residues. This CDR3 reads CASSKLAGEQFF. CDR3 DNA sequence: TGTGCCAGCAGCAAACTAGCGGGCGAGCAGTTCTTC.

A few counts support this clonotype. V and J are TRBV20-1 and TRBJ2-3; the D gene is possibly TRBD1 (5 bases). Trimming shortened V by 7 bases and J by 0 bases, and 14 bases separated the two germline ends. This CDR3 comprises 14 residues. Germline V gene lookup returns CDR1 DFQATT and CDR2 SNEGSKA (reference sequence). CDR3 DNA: TGCAGTGTTGGCGTCAGGGTTAGCACAGATACGCAGTATTTT. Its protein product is CSVGVRVSTDTQYF.

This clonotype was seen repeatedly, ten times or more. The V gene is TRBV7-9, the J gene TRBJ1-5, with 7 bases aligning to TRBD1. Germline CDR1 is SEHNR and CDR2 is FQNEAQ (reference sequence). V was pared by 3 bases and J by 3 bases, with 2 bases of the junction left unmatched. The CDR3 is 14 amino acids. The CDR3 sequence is CASSLGQSNQPQHF. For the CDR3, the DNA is TGTGCCAGCAGCTTGGGACAGTCCAATCAGCCCCAGCATTTT.

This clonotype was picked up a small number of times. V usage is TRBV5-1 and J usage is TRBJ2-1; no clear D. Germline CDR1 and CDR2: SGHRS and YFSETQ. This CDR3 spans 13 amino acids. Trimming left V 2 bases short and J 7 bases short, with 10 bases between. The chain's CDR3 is CASSFRVWNEQFF. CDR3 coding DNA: TGCGCCAGCAGCTTTCGGGTCTGGAATGAGCAGTTCTTC.

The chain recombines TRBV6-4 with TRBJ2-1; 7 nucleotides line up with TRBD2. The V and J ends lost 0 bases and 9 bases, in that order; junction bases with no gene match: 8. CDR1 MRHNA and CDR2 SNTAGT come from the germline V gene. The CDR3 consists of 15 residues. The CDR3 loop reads CASSDSSSGVAEQFF. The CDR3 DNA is TGTGCCAGCAGTGACTCATCGAGCGGGGTTGCTGAGCAGTTCTTC.

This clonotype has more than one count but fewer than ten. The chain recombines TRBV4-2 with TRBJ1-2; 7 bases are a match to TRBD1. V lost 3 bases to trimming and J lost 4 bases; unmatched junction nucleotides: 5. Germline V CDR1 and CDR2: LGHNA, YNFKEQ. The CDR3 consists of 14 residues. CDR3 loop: CASSQGGTAYGYTF. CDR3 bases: TGTGCCAGCAGCCAGGGCGGGACAGCCTATGGCTACACCTTC.

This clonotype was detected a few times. The CDR3 region is CASSLDRLGASPLHF. The CDR3 DNA reads as TGTGCCAGCAGCTTAGACCGGCTGGGGGCTTCACCCCTCCACTTT. The chain couples TRBV7-8 to TRBJ1-6; D perhaps matches TRBD1 (6 bases). The CDR3 spans 15 residues. Germline V lookup: CDR1 SGHVS, CDR2 FQNEAQ. The ends were cut back, 1 base at V and 9 bases at J, with 13 bases in the middle.

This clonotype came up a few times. The CDR3 protein is CASSPHQETQYF. CDR3 DNA sequence: TGTGCCAGCAGCCCGCACCAAGAGACCCAGTACTTC. This sequence joins TRBV7-2 and TRBJ2-5; no definite D call. The CDR3 has 12 amino acids. V lost 5 bases and J lost 0, with 4 bases in between. CDR1 is SGHTA and CDR2 is FQGNSA in the germline V gene.

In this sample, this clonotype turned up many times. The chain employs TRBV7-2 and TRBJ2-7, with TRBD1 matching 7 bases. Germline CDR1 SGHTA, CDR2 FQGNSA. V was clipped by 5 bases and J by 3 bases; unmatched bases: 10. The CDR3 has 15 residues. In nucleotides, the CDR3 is TGTGCCAGCAGCCCCGGTCCAGGGGGAATCTACGAGCAGTACTTC. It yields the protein CASSPGPGGIYEQYF.

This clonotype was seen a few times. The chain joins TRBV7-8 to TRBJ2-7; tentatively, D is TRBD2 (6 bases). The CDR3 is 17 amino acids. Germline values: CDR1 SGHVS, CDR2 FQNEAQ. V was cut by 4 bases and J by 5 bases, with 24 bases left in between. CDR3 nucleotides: TGTGCCAGCAGCTCCCTTGAGCGGGCAGGCCGCCTGGACGAGCAGTACTTC. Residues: CASSSLERAGRLDEQYF.

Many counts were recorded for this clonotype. The DNA of the CDR3 is TGCGCCAGCAGCATTGGTCTGACCCGGGGGGATACGCAGTATTTT. Translated, it gives CASSIGLTRGDTQYF. V is TRBV5-1 and J is TRBJ2-3, with a weak D call TRBD2 (6 bases). The CDR3 is made up of 15 amino acids. Trimming stripped 4 bases from V and 6 bases from J, with 18 bases between. Germline-derived CDR1 and CDR2 are SGHRS and YFSETQ.

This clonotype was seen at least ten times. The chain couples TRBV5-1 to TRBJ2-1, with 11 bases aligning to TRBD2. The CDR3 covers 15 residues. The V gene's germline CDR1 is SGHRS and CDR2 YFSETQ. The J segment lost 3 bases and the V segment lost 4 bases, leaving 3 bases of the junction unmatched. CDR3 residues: CASSTGTSGYNEQFF. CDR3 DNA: TGCGCCAGCAGCACCGGGACTAGCGGCTACAATGAGCAGTTCTTC.

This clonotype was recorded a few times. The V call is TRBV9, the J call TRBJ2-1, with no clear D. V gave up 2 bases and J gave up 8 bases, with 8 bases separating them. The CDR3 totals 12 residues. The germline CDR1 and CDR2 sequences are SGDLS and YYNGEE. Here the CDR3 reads CASSVSLDEQFF. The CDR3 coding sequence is TGTGCCAGCAGCGTTTCCCTCGATGAGCAGTTCTTC.

The CDR3 DNA reads TGTGCCAGCAGCTTAATAGGGGGGCCAACGCGACAGGGGATCGCAGTGCCCCTCCACTTT. Translating gives CASSLIGGPTRQGIAVPLHF. This rearrangement joins TRBV7-9 to TRBJ1-6; the match to TRBD1 covers 8 bases. The junction had 25 bases not matched to a gene; V was cut back by 2 bases and J by 13 bases. Germline-derived CDR1 and CDR2 are SEHNR and FQNEAQ (reference sequence). The CDR3 totals 20 residues.

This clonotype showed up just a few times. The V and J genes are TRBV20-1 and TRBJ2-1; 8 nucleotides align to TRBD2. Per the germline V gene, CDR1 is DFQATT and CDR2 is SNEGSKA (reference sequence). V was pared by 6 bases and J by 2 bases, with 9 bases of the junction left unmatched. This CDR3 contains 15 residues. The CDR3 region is CSARDGGGPYNEQFF. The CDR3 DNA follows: TGCAGTGCCCGAGACGGGGGGGGTCCCTACAATGAGCAGTTCTTC.

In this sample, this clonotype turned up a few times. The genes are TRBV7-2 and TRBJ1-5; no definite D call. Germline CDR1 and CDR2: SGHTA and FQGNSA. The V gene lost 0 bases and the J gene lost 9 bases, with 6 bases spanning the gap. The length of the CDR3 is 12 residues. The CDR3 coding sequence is TGTGCCAGCAGCTTAGCGAAGAGGCCCCAGCATTTT. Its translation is CASSLAKRPQHF.